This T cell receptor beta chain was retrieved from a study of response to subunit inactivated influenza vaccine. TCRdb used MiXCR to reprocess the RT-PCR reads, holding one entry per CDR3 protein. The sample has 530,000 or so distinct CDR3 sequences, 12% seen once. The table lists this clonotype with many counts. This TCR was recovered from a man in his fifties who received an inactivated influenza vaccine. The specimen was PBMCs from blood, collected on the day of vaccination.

The CDR3 reads CASSYSRVRGNTIYF. CDR3 bases: TGTGCCAGCAGTTACTCGAGGGTGCGGGGAAACACCATATATTTT. The rearrangement uses TRBV6-5 and TRBJ1-3; no reliable D call. The CDR3 consists of 15 residues. The V end was cut by 0 bases, the J end by 4 bases, with 10 bases between. The germline V gene encodes CDR1 MNHEY and CDR2 SVGAGI.